This TCR beta chain was sequenced during a study of response to subunit inactivated influenza vaccine. In TCRdb, the RT-PCR reads were re-called with MiXCR into one record per CDR3 protein. The repertoire consists of roughly 620,000 distinct CDR3 sequences, with about 11% occurring once and the leading ten covering approximately 10%. A few counts support this clonotype. CDR1 and CDR2 (germline): SGHVS, FQNEAQ. This CDR3 contains 15 residues. Trimming took off 1 base at V and 0 bases at J, with 9 bases between the two ends. This same sample was also taken into another study, of T cells expressing NK-cell markers. Per that paper: 5'RACE template switching built TCR beta cDNA with unique molecular identifiers. Restriction of the sorted population to alpha-beta TCR T cells was achieved in several experiments with an anti-gamma-delta TCR antibody. These clonotypes also led the CD3+CD56-NKG2C+ fraction in several donors.

The sequence derives from a man aged 45 to 65 who received an inactivated influenza vaccine. The starting material was PBMCs from blood, obtained on the day of vaccination. V is TRBV7-8 and J is TRBJ1-1; unclear D gene. The CDR3 nucleotides read TGTGCCAGCAGCTTAGGCTCCTTCATGAACACTGAAGCTTTCTTT. Its protein is CASSLGSFMNTEAFF.